What follows are 22 T cell receptor beta chains derived from one specimen sequenced in a study of T cell clonality in common variable immunodeficiency. The assay was immunoSEQ multiplex PCR, and TCRdb's table has in-frame clones only and misses some. The sample is made up of 42,000 or so clones, none counted only once. The sample consisted of peripheral blood mononuclear cells. The receptors here all came from a person between 18 and 75 years old in good health.

Comments on this clone: The CDR3 is cut off 3 residues early in the read; its end comes from the germline J gene. The chain employs TRBV5-1 and TRBJ2-1; 10 nucleotides line up with TRBD2. CDR1 and CDR2 (germline): SGHRS, YFSETQ. Trimming removed 0 bases from V and 6 bases from J; junction bases left unmatched: 9. The CDR3 is 17 amino acids. The covered CDR3 bases are TGCGCCAGCAGCTTGGCGCCTAGCGGGAGTTCATCCAATGAG. Translated, it gives CASSLAPSGSSSNE. In full, the CDR3 is CASSLAPSGSSSNEQFF.

This clone was recorded at least ten times. The CDR3 reads CASSIRVVGTGELFF. CDR3 DNA, as far as it was read: TGTGCCAGTAGTATTAGGGTAGTAGGCACCGGGGAG. The chain uses TRBV19 and TRBJ2-2; D remains ambiguous. The read comes to an end 3 residues before the CDR3 does, leaving the germline J gene to fill in the end. The CDR3 is 15 amino acids. V lost 3 bases and J lost 4, with 12 bases in between. CDR1 LNHDA and CDR2 SQIVND come from the germline V gene (reference sequence).

In this sample, this clone turned up many times. The read ends 3 residues early relative to the CDR3; the germline J gene fills the gap. The chain uses TRBV30 and TRBJ2-1; a weak D match, TRBD2 (7 bases). The V end lost 5 bases, the J end lost 8 bases, and 19 bases lay between the germline ends. The CDR3 consists of 14 residues. Looked up from germline, CDR1 is GTSNPN and CDR2 is SVGIG (reference sequence). The sequenced CDR3 bases are TGTGCCTGGGACTTTGAAGGGCGGGGGCATGAG. Encoded protein: CAWDFEGRGHE. The full CDR3 reads CAWDFEGRGHEQFF. Drawing the rest from reference TRBV30 and TRBJ2-1, the complete variable domain is SQTIHQWPATLVQPVGSPLSLECTVEGTSNPNLYWYRQAAGRGLQLLFYSVGIGQISSEVPQNLSASRPQDRQFILSSKKLLLSDSGFYLCAWDFEGRGHEQFFGPGTRLTVL.

The table lists this clone with a few counts. The read terminates 3 residues ahead of where the CDR3 ends, so the germline J gene completes it. The genes are TRBV20-1 and TRBJ2-7; 8 nucleotides match TRBD2. Germline V gene sequence: CDR1 DFQATT, CDR2 SNEGSKA (reference sequence). The CDR3 has 13 residues. V gave up 4 bases and J gave up 2 bases; unmatched junction bases: 4. The chain's CDR3 is CSAISGSTYEQYF. The CDR3 DNA, read in part, is TGCAGTGCTATCAGCGGGAGCACCTACGAG.

This clone was detected many times. From the germline J gene comes the end of the CDR3, since the read stops 3 residues before it. The rearrangement joins TRBV19 to TRBJ2-1; 7 bases fit TRBD2. V lost 3 bases to trimming and J lost 4 bases; unmatched junction nucleotides: 3. The CDR3 is made up of 14 amino acids. Per the germline V gene, CDR1 is LNHDA and CDR2 is SQIVND (reference sequence). The sequenced part of the CDR3 DNA is TGTGCCAGTAGTATGCGGGAGAAGTACAATGAG. Its translation: CASSMREKYNE. In full, the CDR3 is CASSMREKYNEQFF.

This clone was seen repeatedly, ten times or more. The observed sequence ends 3 residues before the CDR3 terminus, with the missing tail filled in from the germline J gene. The V gene is TRBV14, the J gene TRBJ1-5; D is undetermined. Germline-derived CDR1 and CDR2 are SGHDN and FVKESK. The ends were cut back, 1 base at V and 6 bases at J, with 10 bases in the middle. The CDR3 runs to 14 residues. The part of the CDR3 DNA that was read is TGTGCCAGCAGCCAAGGGAACGGGGTTCAGCCC. Its protein product is CASSQGNGVQP. The full CDR3 is CASSQGNGVQPQHF.

This clone was detected ten times or more. The read finishes 3 residues shy of the CDR3 end, and the germline J gene is used to complete it. The rearrangement uses TRBV18 and TRBJ2-3; 10 bases fit TRBD2. Trimming removed 4 bases from V and 7 bases from J; junction bases left unmatched: 17. The CDR3 is made up of 18 amino acids. Germline CDR1 reads KGHSH; CDR2 reads LQKENI. This CDR3 is CASSRTPSGSGVVNTQYF. CDR3 bases read: TGTGCCAGCTCACGCACGCCTAGCGGGAGTGGCGTCGTAAATACG.

As regards this clone: Read data end 3 residues before the CDR3 end; the end is taken from the germline J gene. This chain uses TRBV13 with TRBJ1-1; TRBD1 matches 10 bases. The CDR3 is made up of 16 amino acids. The V gene end was trimmed by 2 bases and the J gene end by 1 base; junction bases not matched to a gene: 4. Germline CDR1 reads PRHDT; CDR2 reads FYEKMQ (reference sequence). CDR3 sequence: CASSLRQGAWNTEAFF. CDR3 DNA (partial): TGTGCCAGCAGCTTAAGACAGGGGGCTTGGAACACTGAA.

This clone was seen ten or more times. The read falls 3 residues short of the CDR3 end, and the missing part is taken from the germline J gene. The J gene is TRBJ2-7, the V gene TRBV28; D is possibly TRBD1 (7 bases). Germline values: CDR1 MDHEN, CDR2 SYDVKM. CDR3 length: 15 residues. V lost 2 bases and J 5 bases, leaving 16 bases between the germline ends. CDR3 sequence reads: CASSLGGRGAHEQYF. The covered CDR3 bases are TGTGCCAGCAGTTTAGGGGGCAGGGGGGCCCACGAG. Combining the CDR3 with reference TRBV28 and TRBJ2-7 gives the whole variable domain DVKVTQSSRYLVKRTGEKVFLECVQDMDHENMFWYRQDPGLGLRLIYFSYDVKMKEKGDIPEGYSVSREKKERFSLILESASTNQTSMYLCASSLGGRGAHEQYFGPGTRLTVT.

At least ten counts were recorded for this clone. Sequence at one end of the junction differs from germline and may be a read error. Read sequence stops 3 residues before the CDR3 end, and the germline J gene provides the missing end. The chain joins TRBV7-9 to TRBJ2-1, with 8 bases fitting TRBD2. Germline values: CDR1 SEHNR, CDR2 FQNEAQ (reference sequence). The CDR3 has 15 amino acids. CDR3 in amino acids: CASSLATSGVNEQFF. The sequenced part of the CDR3 DNA is TGTGCCAGCAGCCTAGCCACTAGCGGTGTGAATGAG.

This clone occurred many times. The read halts 3 residues ahead of the CDR3 end, with the missing end drawn from the germline J gene. V usage is TRBV29-1 and J usage is TRBJ2-2, with a weak D call TRBD1 (6 bases). Per the germline V gene, CDR1 is SQVTM and CDR2 is ANQGSEA. CDR3 length equals 12 residues. CDR3 protein: CSVGGGGEKLFF. CDR3 DNA, as far as it was read: TGCAGCGTTGGAGGTGGGGGCGAAAAG.

Many counts were recorded for this clone. The sequenced fragment ends 3 residues before the CDR3 boundary, so the rest is inferred from the germline J gene. The chain recombines TRBV28 with TRBJ2-7, with 10 bases aligning to TRBD1. CDR1 MDHEN and CDR2 SYDVKM come from the germline V gene. V was pared by 3 bases and J by 3 bases, with 2 bases of the junction left unmatched. The CDR3 spans 14 residues. The sequenced part of the CDR3 DNA is TGTGCCAGCAGTTTTCGGGACAGGGGCTACGAG. Translation: CASSFRDRGYE. The entire CDR3 reads CASSFRDRGYEQYF. Full variable domain (missing parts from reference TRBV28 and TRBJ2-7): DVKVTQSSRYLVKRTGEKVFLECVQDMDHENMFWYRQDPGLGLRLIYFSYDVKMKEKGDIPEGYSVSREKKERFSLILESASTNQTSMYLCASSFRDRGYEQYFGPGTRLTVT.

There are many counts of this clone. The DNA ends 3 residues before the CDR3 does, and the rest of the CDR3 is filled in from the germline J gene. The chain joins TRBV7-8 to TRBJ2-2; D is unclear. This CDR3 spans 16 amino acids. The germline CDR1 and CDR2 sequences are SGHVS and FQNEAQ. V dropped 0 bases and J dropped 4 bases, with 12 bases sitting between them. CDR3 DNA (partial): TGTGCCAGCAGCTTAGCGCAAAAGGGCCCCACCGGGGAG. It is translated as CASSLAQKGPTGE. The full CDR3 is CASSLAQKGPTGELFF.

This clone was observed at least ten times. The CDR3 goes on 3 residues after the read ends, and that part is filled in from the germline J gene. The genes are TRBV7-9 and TRBJ2-1; 9 positions agree with TRBD2. The CDR3 covers 15 residues. The germline gives CDR1 SEHNR, CDR2 FQNEAQ (reference sequence). V lost 1 base to trimming and J lost 7 bases; unmatched junction nucleotides: 5. The CDR3 bases that were read are TGTGCCAGCAGCTTAGAGCTAGCGGGAACTAATGAG. It specifies CASSLELAGTNE. The entire CDR3 reads CASSLELAGTNEQFF.

This clone was seen ten or more times. The CDR3 end is not reached by the read, which stops 3 residues before it; the germline J gene fills it in. V and J are TRBV19 and TRBJ2-3; a weak D match, TRBD2 (5 bases). This CDR3 contains 15 residues. Trimming shortened V by 4 bases and J by 3 bases, and 14 bases separated the two germline ends. Germline V gene data show CDR1 as LNHDA and CDR2 as SQIVND (reference sequence). The CDR3 loop reads CASSRWESGTDTQYF. The sequenced part of the CDR3 DNA is TGTGCCAGTAGTAGGTGGGAGAGCGGTACAGATACG.

A few counts support this clone. The read finishes 3 residues shy of the CDR3 end, and the germline J gene is used to complete it. This chain links TRBV7-8 with TRBJ2-1, with 14 bases fitting TRBD2. Trimming took 5 bases from V and 7 from J; bases not matched to a gene: 7. This CDR3 region has 16 residues. The germline V gene has CDR1 SGHVS and CDR2 FQNEAQ. CDR3 sequence: CASSPRLAGGPNEQFF. The sequenced part of the CDR3 DNA is TGTGCCAGCAGCCCCAGACTAGCGGGAGGGCCGAATGAG.

This clone occurred many times. The read is 3 residues too short to cover the CDR3 end, so that end is filled in from the germline J gene. The chain links TRBV29-1 to TRBJ2-2, with a weak D call TRBD1 (5 bases). The CDR3 covers 11 residues. The ends were cut back, 4 bases at V and 6 bases at J, with 6 bases in the middle. CDR1 is SQVTM and CDR2 is ANQGSEA in the germline V gene. The CDR3 loop reads CSVAGPGELFF. The sequenced part of the CDR3 DNA is TGCAGCGTTGCAGGGCCCGGGGAG.

Sample share makes this clone medium-sized (0.01 to 0.1%). From the germline J gene comes the end of the CDR3, since the read stops 3 residues before it. The chain combines TRBV7-3 with TRBJ2-1; TRBD1 matches at 7 bases. Germline assignment: CDR1 SGHTA and CDR2 FQGTGA. This CDR3 spans 14 amino acids. The V segment lost 4 bases and the J segment 6 bases; nucleotides outside the gene matches: 6. CDR3 protein: CASSYGQVGNEQFF. The CDR3 bases that were read are TGTGCCAGCAGCTATGGACAGGTGGGCAATGAG.

This clone was picked up many times. The CDR3 loop is CASGLEQGGSNYGYTF. The CDR3 DNA, read in part, is TGTGCTAGTGGTTTGGAACAGGGGGGTTCTAACTATGGC. The V call is TRBV12-5, the J call TRBJ1-2; 8 bases are shared with TRBD1. With the read ending 3 residues before the CDR3 end, the germline J gene is used to fill in that end. The CDR3 loop spans 16 amino acids. The germline CDR1 and CDR2 sequences are LGHNT and FRNRAP. V lost 1 base, J lost 0 bases, and 4 bases stayed unmatched.

This clone was seen repeatedly, ten times or more. The read ends 3 residues shy of where the CDR3 ends; the end is completed using the germline J gene. The J gene is TRBJ2-3, the V gene TRBV10-3; 9 bases map to TRBD1. Germline lookup yields CDR1 ENHRY and CDR2 SYGVKD. V trimming: 6 bases; J trimming: 4 bases; junction bases outside the gene matches: 5. The CDR3 is 14 amino acids. The CDR3 DNA, read in part, is TGTGCCATCAGCGACGGACAGGGGCCAGATACG. Translated: CAISDGQGPDT. The whole CDR3 sequence is CAISDGQGPDTQYF.

There are many counts of this clone. The CDR3 extends 3 residues past the end of the read, so its final part is completed from the germline J gene. J is TRBJ1-1 and V is TRBV5-1, with no clear D. The germline V and J ends were trimmed by 0 bases and 0 bases, with 9 bases remaining between them. This CDR3 has 15 amino acids. CDR1 is SGHRS, CDR2 YFSETQ, per germline. The CDR3 reads CASSLAGAMNTEAFF. The CDR3 bases that were read are TGCGCCAGCAGCTTGGCCGGAGCGATGAACACTGAA.

This clone was detected ten times or more. The read is 3 residues too short to cover the CDR3 end, so that end is filled in from the germline J gene. The genes are TRBV20-1 and TRBJ1-2; 12 bases map to TRBD1. This CDR3 is built from 16 residues. Unmatched junction bases numbered 10, after V lost 1 base and J lost 7 bases. CDR1 and CDR2 from the germline V gene are DFQATT and SNEGSKA (reference sequence). The CDR3 reads CSARVGTGGAMGGYTF. Incomplete CDR3 DNA: TGCAGTGCTAGAGTGGGGACAGGGGGCGCTATGGGTGGC.